Listed below are T cell receptor beta chains from one sample, sequenced in a study of blood T cell repertoires in COVID-19. The method was immunoSEQ multiplex PCR; TCRdb's version includes in-frame clones alone and lacks a portion of them. The data contain approximately 120,000 clones, about 80% of them singletons. Material: peripheral blood. The source is a human donor in a cohort sampled during active COVID-19. Each CDR3 is given without its conserved first and last residue. D genes are given only for firm matches.

ASSRDPYEQY	TRBJ2-7	-	TRBV6-5
ASLGPFGVTYEQY	TRBJ2-7	-	TRBV6-6
ASNTGGAGRTGELF	TRBJ2-2	TRBD1	TRBV19
AWTTGTAPTQY	TRBJ2-5	TRBD1	TRBV30
ASSSGGAGDTQY	TRBJ2-3	TRBD2	TRBV7-9
ASSVPRTSGGPDRNEQF	TRBJ2-1	TRBD2	TRBV6-4
ASSRSTGGWIGYT	TRBJ1-2	-	TRBV7-8
ASSERGLYTEAF	TRBJ1-1	-	TRBV2
ASSLRDRGQEGYT	TRBJ1-2	TRBD1	TRBV7-9
ASNSGTGDSYEQY	TRBJ2-7	TRBD1	TRBV28
ASARTGKLYEQY	TRBJ2-7	-	TRBV27
ASSLPGEGNTEAF	TRBJ1-1	-	TRBV7-9
ASSFSGLLGGVPDEQY	TRBJ2-7	-	TRBV7-9
ASSPGGPETLH	TRBJ1-6	-	TRBV11-2
SVGETGVYEQY	TRBJ2-7	TRBD1	TRBV29-1
ASSVDSGAYNEQF	TRBJ2-1	TRBD2	TRBV9
ASTRGERGVNTQY	TRBJ2-3	TRBD2	TRBV6-5
ASSDGGSSYEQY	TRBJ2-7	TRBD2	TRBV6-1
SHLTGDSYEQY	TRBJ2-7	TRBD1	TRBV29-1
ASSFETGLSGYT	TRBJ1-2	-	TRBV5-1
ATQTGGEGPQH	TRBJ1-5	TRBD1	TRBV10-2
ASSFRQGAYNEQF	TRBJ2-1	TRBD1	TRBV7-6
ASSLSGVETQY	TRBJ2-5	-	TRBV27
ASSPRGDEKLF	TRBJ1-4	-	TRBV7-9
ASSLGGQVTYEQY	TRBJ2-7	TRBD1	TRBV7-9
ASGLVGQFEGYT	TRBJ1-2	-	TRBV12-5
ASSFGGRAYNSPLH	TRBJ1-6	-	TRBV7-9
ATQVVQNTGELF	TRBJ2-2	-	TRBV19
ASSLVQDSGANVLT	TRBJ2-6	-	TRBV5-1
ASSTPGLAGARGTGELF	TRBJ2-2	TRBD2	TRBV28
ASSALLESYT	TRBJ1-2	-	TRBV10-2
ASNGQGANTGELF	TRBJ2-2	TRBD1	TRBV2
ASSLGTGGKVRSPLH	TRBJ1-6	TRBD1	TRBV5-1
ASRLNPGATLH	TRBJ1-6	-	TRBV14
ASSEARGPGNTIY	TRBJ1-3	-	TRBV6-1
ASGTSGANVLT	TRBJ2-6	-	TRBV6-4
ASSLLGPLYEQY	TRBJ2-7	-	TRBV5-6
ASTISSGANVLT	TRBJ2-6	-	TRBV28
ATSREGPLSSYNSPLH	TRBJ1-6	-	TRBV15
ASSQDGTGFGNTIY	TRBJ1-3	TRBD1	TRBV4-1
ATSGARGYTQY	TRBJ2-3	TRBD1	TRBV15
ASSLRQGAVNTEAF	TRBJ1-1	TRBD1	TRBV27
ASSRLAGGVDTQY	TRBJ2-3	TRBD2	TRBV11-2